This T cell receptor beta chain stems from a study of blood T cell repertoires in COVID-19. Study context: Samples of COVID-19 (acute and convalescent) were obtained from the United States, Italy and Spain. In each case, the material was cDNA or gDNA derived from T cells, B-cell-depleted T cells, or PBMCs.

Methods used by the authors: Estimation of nucleated cell counts relied on the amplification of reference gene primers. TCRdb's copy holds only in-frame clones and misses some; the assay was immunoSEQ multiplex PCR. The V and J calls and clone size come from that table; D and trimming were worked out from the DNA. In the table there are 70,000 or so clones, 80% to 85% of which are singletons. V shed 5 bases and J 4 bases; nucleotides not matched to a gene: 2. Germline lookup yields CDR1 SQVTM and CDR2 ANQGSEA. This CDR3 contains 11 residues. This clonotype was sampled from a woman older than 75 with acute or convalescent COVID-19. The specimen sequenced was peripheral blood. This chain connects TRBV29-1 to TRBJ2-7, with TRBD1 matching over 7 bases. In DNA, the CDR3 is TGCAGCGTTCAGACAGGGTACGAGCAGTACTTC. Its translation: CSVQTGYEQYF.